This TCR beta chain was retrieved from a study of healthy donors' naive CD4 and CD8 T cells. Looking at the study overall: Donors spanned ages 20-25, 40-50 and 60-70 years, half female.

V shed 6 bases, J shed 7 bases, and the junction held 8 bases outside the gene matches. The CDR3 is made up of 14 amino acids. Germline V lookup: CDR1 LNHDA, CDR2 SQIVND (reference sequence). General study findings and limits: Alpha and beta chains were sequenced in bulk without pairing. Positive CDR3 charge linked to CD4+ cells, negative to CD8+ cells.

Concerning this clonotype itself: Its antigen is unknown.

Sorting defined naive CD4+ as CD4+CD8-CD45RO-CD45RA+ and naive CD8+ as CD8+CD4-CD45RA+CD27bright. A linear amplification protocol produced the TCR libraries from about 510 ng of total RNA. TCRdb re-called the reads through MiXCR, storing one row per CDR3 protein. The data contain 180,000 or so distinct CDR3 sequences, 74% of them singletons. Sequenced sample: naive CD4+ and CD8+ T cells sorted from blood, pooled from several donors. The receptor was derived from a pool of human donors in good health; the sample pools cells from several healthy donors. V gene TRBV19 combines with J gene TRBJ2-3; 9 nucleotides match TRBD1. CDR3 bases: TGTGCCAGTAGCCATACAGGGGGCAGAAATACGCAGTATTTT. Translating gives CASSHTGGRNTQYF.